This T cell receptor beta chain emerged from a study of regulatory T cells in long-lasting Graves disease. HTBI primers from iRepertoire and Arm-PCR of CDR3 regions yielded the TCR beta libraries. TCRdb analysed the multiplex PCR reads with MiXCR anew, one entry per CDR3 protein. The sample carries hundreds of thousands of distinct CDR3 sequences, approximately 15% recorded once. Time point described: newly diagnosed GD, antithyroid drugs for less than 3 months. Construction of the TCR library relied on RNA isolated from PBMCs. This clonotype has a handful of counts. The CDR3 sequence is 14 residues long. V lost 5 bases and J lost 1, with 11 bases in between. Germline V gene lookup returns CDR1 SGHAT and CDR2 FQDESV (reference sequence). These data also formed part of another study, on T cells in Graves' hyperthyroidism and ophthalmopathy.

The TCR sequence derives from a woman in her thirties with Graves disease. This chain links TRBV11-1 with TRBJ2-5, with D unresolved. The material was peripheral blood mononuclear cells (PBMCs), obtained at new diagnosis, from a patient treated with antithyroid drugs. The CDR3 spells CASSQFRAQETQYF. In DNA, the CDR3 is TGTGCCAGCAGCCAGTTTCGGGCCCAAGAGACCCAGTACTTC.